The following is a T cell receptor beta chain sequence with its context. This sample is drawn from a study of blood T cell repertoires in COVID-19. This CDR3 is 17 amino acids long. The method was immunoSEQ multiplex PCR; TCRdb's version includes in-frame clones alone and lacks a portion of them. The sample carries about 200,000 clones, under 90% recorded once. The receptor comes from a woman older than 75 with COVID-19, enrolled during active disease. V is TRBV21-1 and J is TRBJ1-1. TRBV21-1 is a pseudogene locus. The sample consisted of peripheral blood. For the CDR3, the DNA is TGTGCCAGCAGAGGAACCATAGGGCGGGGAGAAAATGGTGAAGCTTTCTTT. It codes for CASRGTIGRGENGEAFF.